The T cell receptor beta chain under discussion was sequenced for a study of early T cells in non-severe SARS-CoV-2 infection. Study-level information: Alpha and beta chains were unpaired, from unsorted whole-blood bulk RNA.

Unique molecular identifiers were added to individual cDNA molecules. TCRdb itself ran the 5' RACE reads through MiXCR, one entry per CDR3 protein. The table has 55,000 to 75,000 distinct CDR3 sequences, about 12% seen once. Trimming took 0 bases from V and 12 from J, leaving 9 bases between them. There are 11 residues in the CDR3. Germline V gene data show CDR1 as MNHNY and CDR2 as SVGAGI (reference sequence). The TCR was taken from an adult who was a healthcare worker with PCR-confirmed SARS-CoV-2 infection or an uninfected control (not recorded which). This chain connects TRBV6-6 to TRBJ2-7; D call uncertain. The sequencing input was whole blood. Here the CDR3 reads CASSYSDVPYF. The CDR3, as DNA: TGTGCCAGCAGTTACTCGGACGTCCCGTACTTC.